Following are 2 T cell receptor beta chains from one sample sequenced in a study of cytomegalovirus exposure and HLA in healthy donors. PCR employed 60 Vbeta and 13 Jbeta primers. Sequencing was performed with immunoSEQ multiplex PCR; in TCRdb, only in-frame clones are kept and a portion is missing. The repertoire holds around 150,000 clones, with about three quarters as singletons. Sequencing was carried out using PBMCs. Every receptor here comes from a woman younger than 45 in good health and CMV-seronegative.

This clone was counted between two and nine times. The rearrangement joins TRBV7-2 to TRBJ2-3, with TRBD2 matching 11 bases. Trimming at V came to 4 bases and at J to 3 bases, leaving 6 bases not matched to a gene. The length of the CDR3 is 16 residues. Looked up from germline, CDR1 is SGHTA and CDR2 is FQGNSA. The CDR3 DNA sequence: TGTGCCAGCAGCTCCTTAGCGGGGGGGCCTACAGATACGCAGTATTTT. Protein: CASSSLAGGPTDTQYF.

The chain links TRBV6-5 to TRBJ1-2; D perhaps matches TRBD1 (6 bases). CDR1 is MNHEY and CDR2 is SVGAGI in the germline V gene. This CDR3 has 14 amino acids. The ends were cut back, 3 bases at V and 1 base at J, with 9 bases in the middle. The DNA for the CDR3 is TGTGCCAGCAGTTATCAGGGACATAACTATGGCTACACCTTC. Encoded protein: CASSYQGHNYGYTF.